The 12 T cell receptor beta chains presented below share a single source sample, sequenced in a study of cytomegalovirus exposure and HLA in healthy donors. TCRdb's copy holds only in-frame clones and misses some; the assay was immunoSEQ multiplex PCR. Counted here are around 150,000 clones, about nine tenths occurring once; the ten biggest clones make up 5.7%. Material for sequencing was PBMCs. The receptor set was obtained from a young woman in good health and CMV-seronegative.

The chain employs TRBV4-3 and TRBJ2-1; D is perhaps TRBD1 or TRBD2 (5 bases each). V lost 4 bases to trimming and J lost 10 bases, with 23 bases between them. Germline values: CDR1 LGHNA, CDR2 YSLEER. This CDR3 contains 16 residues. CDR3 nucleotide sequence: TGCGCCAGCAGCCCTGATATTGGCTGGGACCGCCAAGAGCAGTTCTTC. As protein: CASSPDIGWDRQEQFF.

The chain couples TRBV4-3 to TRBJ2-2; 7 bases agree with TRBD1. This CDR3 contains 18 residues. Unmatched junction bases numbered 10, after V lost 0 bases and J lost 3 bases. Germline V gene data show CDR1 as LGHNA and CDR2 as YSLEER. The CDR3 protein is CASSQDPQGTVYTGELFF. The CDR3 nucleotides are TGCGCCAGCAGCCAAGATCCCCAGGGGACAGTTTACACCGGGGAGCTGTTTTTT.

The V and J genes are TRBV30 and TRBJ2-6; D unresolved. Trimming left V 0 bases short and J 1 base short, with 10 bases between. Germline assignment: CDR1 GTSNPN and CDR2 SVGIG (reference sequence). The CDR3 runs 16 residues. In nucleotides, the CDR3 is TGTGCCTGGAGTGTACCCCACGCTTCTGGGGCCAACGTCCTGACTTTC. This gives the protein CAWSVPHASGANVLTF.

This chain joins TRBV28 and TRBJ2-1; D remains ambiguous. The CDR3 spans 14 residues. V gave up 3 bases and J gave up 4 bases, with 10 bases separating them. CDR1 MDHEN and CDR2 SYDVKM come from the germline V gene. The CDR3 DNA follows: TGTGCCAGCAGTTTCCGCAGGCCGTACAATGAGCAGTTCTTC. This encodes CASSFRRPYNEQFF. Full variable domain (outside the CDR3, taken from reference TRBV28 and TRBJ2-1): DVKVTQSSRYLVKRTGEKVFLECVQDMDHENMFWYRQDPGLGLRLIYFSYDVKMKEKGDIPEGYSVSREKKERFSLILESASTNQTSMYLCASSFRRPYNEQFFGPGTRLTVL.

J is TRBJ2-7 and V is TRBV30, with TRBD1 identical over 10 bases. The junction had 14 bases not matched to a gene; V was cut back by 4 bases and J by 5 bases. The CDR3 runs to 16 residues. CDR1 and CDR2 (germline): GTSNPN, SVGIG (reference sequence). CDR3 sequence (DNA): TGTGCCTGGACACCGCCCTGGGACAGGGGTTTCAACGAGCAGTACTTC. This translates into CAWTPPWDRGFNEQYF.

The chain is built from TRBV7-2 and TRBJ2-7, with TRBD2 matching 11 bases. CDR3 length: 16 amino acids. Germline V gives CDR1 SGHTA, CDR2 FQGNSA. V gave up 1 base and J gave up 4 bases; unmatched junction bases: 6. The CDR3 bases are TGTGCCAGCAGCTTAGGCCCGACTAGCGGGATATACGAGCAGTACTTC. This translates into CASSLGPTSGIYEQYF.

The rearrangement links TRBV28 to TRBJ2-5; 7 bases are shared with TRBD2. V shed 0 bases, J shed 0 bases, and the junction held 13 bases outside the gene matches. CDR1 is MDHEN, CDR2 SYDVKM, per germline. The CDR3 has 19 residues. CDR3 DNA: TGTGCCAGCAGTTTATGGCCTAGCGGAGACACCGCGTACCAAGAGACCCAGTACTTC. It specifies CASSLWPSGDTAYQETQYF. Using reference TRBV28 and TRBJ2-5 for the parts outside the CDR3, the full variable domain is DVKVTQSSRYLVKRTGEKVFLECVQDMDHENMFWYRQDPGLGLRLIYFSYDVKMKEKGDIPEGYSVSREKKERFSLILESASTNQTSMYLCASSLWPSGDTAYQETQYFGPGTRLLVL.

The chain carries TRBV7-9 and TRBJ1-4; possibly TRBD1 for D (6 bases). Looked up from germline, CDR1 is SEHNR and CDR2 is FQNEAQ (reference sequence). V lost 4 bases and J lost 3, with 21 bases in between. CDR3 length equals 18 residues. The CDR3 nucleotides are TGTGCCAGCAGCTCCCTCGGGGGCGATCTGTCGCCTAATGAAAAACTGTTTTTT. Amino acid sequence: CASSSLGGDLSPNEKLFF.

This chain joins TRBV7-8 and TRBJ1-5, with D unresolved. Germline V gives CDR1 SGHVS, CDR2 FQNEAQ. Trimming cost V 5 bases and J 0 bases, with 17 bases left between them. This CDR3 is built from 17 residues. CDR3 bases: TGTGCCAGCAGCATTAGCACCGGGATCGATAGCAATCAGCCCCAGCATTTT. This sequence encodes CASSISTGIDSNQPQHF.

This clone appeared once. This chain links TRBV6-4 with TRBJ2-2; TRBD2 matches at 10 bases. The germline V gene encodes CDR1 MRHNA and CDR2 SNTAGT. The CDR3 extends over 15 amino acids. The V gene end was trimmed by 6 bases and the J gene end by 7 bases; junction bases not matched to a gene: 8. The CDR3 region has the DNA TGTGCCAGCAGCTTCCTAGCGGGAGCAAACGGGGAGCTGTTTTTT. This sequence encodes CASSFLAGANGELFF.

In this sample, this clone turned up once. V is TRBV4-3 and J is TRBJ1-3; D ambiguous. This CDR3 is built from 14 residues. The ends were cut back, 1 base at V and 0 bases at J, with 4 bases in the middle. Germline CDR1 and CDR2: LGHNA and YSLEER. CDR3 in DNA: TGCGCCAGCAGCCAAGGCAGCTCTGGAAACACCATATATTTT. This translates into CASSQGSSGNTIYF.

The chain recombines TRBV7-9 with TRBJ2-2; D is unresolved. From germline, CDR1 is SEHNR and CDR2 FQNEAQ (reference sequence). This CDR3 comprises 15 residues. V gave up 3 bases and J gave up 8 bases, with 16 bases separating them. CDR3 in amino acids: CASSFGLGFVGELFF. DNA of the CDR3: TGTGCCAGCAGCTTTGGCCTGGGGTTCGTTGGGGAGCTGTTTTTT.